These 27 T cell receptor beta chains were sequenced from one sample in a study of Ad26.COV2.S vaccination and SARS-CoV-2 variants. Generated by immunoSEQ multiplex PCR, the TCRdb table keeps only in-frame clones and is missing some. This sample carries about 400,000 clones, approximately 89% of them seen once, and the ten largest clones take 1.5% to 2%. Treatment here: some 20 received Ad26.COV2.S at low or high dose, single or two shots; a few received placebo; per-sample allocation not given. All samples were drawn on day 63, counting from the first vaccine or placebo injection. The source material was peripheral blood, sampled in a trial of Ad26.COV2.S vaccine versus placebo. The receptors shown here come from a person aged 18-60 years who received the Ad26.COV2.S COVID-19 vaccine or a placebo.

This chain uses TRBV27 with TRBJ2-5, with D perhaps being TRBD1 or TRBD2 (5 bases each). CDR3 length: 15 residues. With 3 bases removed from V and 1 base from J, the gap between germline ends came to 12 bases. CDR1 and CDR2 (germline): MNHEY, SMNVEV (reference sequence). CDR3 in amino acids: CASSLVVGGQETQYF. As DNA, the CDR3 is TGTGCCAGCAGTTTGGTGGTTGGGGGCCAAGAGACCCAGTACTTC.

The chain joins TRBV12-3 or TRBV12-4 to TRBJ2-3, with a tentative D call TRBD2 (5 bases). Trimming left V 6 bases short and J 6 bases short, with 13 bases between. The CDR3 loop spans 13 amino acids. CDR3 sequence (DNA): TGTGCCAGCAGCCGGACGGGGTTTGATACGCAGTATTTT. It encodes CASSRTGFDTQYF.

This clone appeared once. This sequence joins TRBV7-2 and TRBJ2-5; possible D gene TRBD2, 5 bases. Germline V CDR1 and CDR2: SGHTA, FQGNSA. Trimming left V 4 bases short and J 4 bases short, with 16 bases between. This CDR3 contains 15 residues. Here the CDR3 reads CASSSGFGVLETQYF. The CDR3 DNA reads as TGTGCCAGCAGCTCTGGTTTCGGGGTTTTAGAGACCCAGTACTTC.

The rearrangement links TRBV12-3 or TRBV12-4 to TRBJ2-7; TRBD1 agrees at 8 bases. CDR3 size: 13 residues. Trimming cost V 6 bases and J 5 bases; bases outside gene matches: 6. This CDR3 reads CASSDRGTDEQYF. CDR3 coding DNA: TGTGCCAGCAGCGACAGGGGAACGGACGAGCAGTACTTC.

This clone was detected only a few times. The CDR3 is CASSPSRPTEAFF. Written as DNA, the CDR3 is TGTGCCAGTAGTCCGTCCCGGCCCACTGAAGCTTTCTTT. This chain uses TRBV19 with TRBJ1-1; D is ambiguous. Trimming shortened V by 5 bases and J by 4 bases, and 11 bases separated the two germline ends. Germline CDR1 and CDR2: LNHDA and SQIVND (reference sequence). CDR3 length: 13 amino acids.

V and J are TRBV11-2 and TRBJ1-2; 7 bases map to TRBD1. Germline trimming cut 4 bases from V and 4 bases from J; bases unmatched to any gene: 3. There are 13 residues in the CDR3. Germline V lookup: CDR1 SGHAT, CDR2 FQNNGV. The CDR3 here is CASSSTGPYGYTF. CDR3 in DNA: TGTGCCAGCAGCTCGACAGGGCCCTATGGCTACACCTTC.

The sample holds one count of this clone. CDR3 sequence reads: CASSLVGTGYEQYF. CDR3 nucleotide sequence: TGTGCCAGCAGCTTGGTCGGGACAGGGTACGAGCAGTACTTC. The gene calls are TRBV5-5 and TRBJ2-7, with TRBD1 matching 9 bases. With 0 bases clipped from V and 4 bases from J, the junction kept 2 bases outside the gene matches. The CDR3 is 14 residues long. In germline, CDR1 is SGHKS, CDR2 YYEKEE (reference sequence).

The DNA for the CDR3 is TGCGCCAGCAGCCAGGACAGCGCCGACTATGGCTACACCTTC. It translates to CASSQDSADYGYTF. The rearrangement links TRBV5-1 to TRBJ1-2; weak D call: TRBD1 (6 bases). The CDR3 loop spans 14 amino acids. CDR1 is SGHRS and CDR2 is YFSETQ in the germline V gene. Trimming cost V 4 bases and J 3 bases, with 13 bases left between them. The full variable domain, its missing parts supplied by reference TRBV5-1 and TRBJ1-2, is KAGVTQTPRYLIKTRGQQVTLSCSPISGHRSVSWYQQTPGQGLQFLFEYFSETQRNKGNFPGRFSGRQFSNSRSEMNVSTLELGDSALYLCASSQDSADYGYTFGSGTRLTVV.

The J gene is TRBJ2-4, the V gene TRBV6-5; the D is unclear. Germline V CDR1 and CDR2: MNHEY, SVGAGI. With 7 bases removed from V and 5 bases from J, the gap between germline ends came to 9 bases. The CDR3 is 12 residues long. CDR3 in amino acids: CASKEIQNIQYF. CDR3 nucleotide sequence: TGTGCCAGCAAGGAAATACAAAACATTCAGTACTTC.

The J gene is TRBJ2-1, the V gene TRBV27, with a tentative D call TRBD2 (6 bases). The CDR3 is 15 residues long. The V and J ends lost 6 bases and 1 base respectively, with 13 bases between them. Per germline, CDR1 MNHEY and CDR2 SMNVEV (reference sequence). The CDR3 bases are TGTGCCAGCAGACCTCGGGAGTTTTCCTACAATGAGCAGTTCTTC. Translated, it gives CASRPREFSYNEQFF.

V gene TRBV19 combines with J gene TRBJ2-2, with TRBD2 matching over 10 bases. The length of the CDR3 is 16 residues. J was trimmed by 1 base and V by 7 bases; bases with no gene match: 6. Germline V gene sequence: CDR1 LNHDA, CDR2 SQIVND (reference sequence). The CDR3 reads CASKRIAGGNTGELFF. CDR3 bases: TGTGCCAGTAAGAGGATAGCGGGAGGGAACACCGGGGAGCTGTTTTTT.

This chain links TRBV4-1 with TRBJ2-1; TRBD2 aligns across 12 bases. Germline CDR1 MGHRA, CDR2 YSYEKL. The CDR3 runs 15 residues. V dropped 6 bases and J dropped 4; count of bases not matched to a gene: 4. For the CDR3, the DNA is TGCGCCAGCAGGCGGACTAGCGGGAATTACAATGAGCAGTTCTTC. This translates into CASRRTSGNYNEQFF.

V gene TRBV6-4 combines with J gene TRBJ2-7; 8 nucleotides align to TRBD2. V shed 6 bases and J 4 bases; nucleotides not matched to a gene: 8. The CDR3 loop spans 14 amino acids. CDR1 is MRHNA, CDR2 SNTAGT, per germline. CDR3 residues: CASRLAEGPYEQYF. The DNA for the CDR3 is TGTGCCAGCAGACTAGCGGAGGGACCTTACGAGCAGTACTTC.

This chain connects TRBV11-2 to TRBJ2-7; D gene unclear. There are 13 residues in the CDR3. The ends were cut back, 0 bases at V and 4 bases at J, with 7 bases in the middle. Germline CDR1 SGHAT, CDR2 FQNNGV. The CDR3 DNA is TGTGCCAGCAGCTTAGATCCCGTATACGAGCAGTACTTC. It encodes CASSLDPVYEQYF.

The CDR3 reads CASRPSRGAVQPQHF. CDR3 in DNA: TGTGCCAGCAGACCTTCGAGGGGGGCGGTTCAGCCCCAGCATTTT. The gene calls are TRBV28 and TRBJ1-5, with D maybe TRBD1 (6 bases). V was trimmed by 6 bases and J by 6 bases, leaving 18 bases between them. The CDR3 is 15 residues long. CDR1 MDHEN and CDR2 SYDVKM come from the germline V gene.

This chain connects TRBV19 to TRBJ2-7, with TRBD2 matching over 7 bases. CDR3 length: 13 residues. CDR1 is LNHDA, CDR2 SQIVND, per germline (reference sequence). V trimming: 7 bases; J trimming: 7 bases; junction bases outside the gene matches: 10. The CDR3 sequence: CASIAGDSLEQYF. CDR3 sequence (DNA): TGTGCCAGTATCGCGGGGGATTCGTTAGAGCAGTACTTC.

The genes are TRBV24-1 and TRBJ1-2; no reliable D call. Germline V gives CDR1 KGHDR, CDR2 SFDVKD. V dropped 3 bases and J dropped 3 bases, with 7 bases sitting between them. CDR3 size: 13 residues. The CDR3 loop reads CATSDPAHYGYTF. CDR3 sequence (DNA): TGTGCCACCAGTGATCCGGCTCACTATGGCTACACCTTC.

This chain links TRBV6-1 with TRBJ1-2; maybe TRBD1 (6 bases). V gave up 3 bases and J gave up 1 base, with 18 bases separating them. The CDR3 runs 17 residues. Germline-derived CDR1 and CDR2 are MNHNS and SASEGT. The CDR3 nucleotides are TGTGCCAGCAGTGAGGGGACAAATCGCGGCCTTAACTATGGCTACACCTTC. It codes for CASSEGTNRGLNYGYTF.

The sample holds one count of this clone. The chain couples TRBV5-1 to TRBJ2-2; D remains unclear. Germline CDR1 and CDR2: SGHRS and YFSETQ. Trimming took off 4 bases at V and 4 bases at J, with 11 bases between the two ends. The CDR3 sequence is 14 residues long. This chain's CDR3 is CASSPDPGTGELFF. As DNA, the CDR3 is TGCGCCAGCAGCCCAGACCCCGGCACCGGGGAGCTGTTTTTT.

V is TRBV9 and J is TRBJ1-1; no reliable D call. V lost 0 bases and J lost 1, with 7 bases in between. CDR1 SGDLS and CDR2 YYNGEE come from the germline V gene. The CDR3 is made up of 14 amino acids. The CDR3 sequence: CASSVAQKNTEAFF. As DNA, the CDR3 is TGTGCCAGCAGCGTAGCACAGAAGAACACTGAAGCTTTCTTT.

This CDR3 is CASRTPNTGELFF. The DNA of the CDR3 is TGTGCCAGCAGGACACCGAACACCGGGGAGCTGTTTTTT. V usage is TRBV25-1 and J usage is TRBJ2-2, with no clear D. Germline V lookup: CDR1 MGHDK, CDR2 SYGVNS. The CDR3 covers 13 residues. Trimming pared 6 bases from V and 0 bases from J, leaving 5 bases between.

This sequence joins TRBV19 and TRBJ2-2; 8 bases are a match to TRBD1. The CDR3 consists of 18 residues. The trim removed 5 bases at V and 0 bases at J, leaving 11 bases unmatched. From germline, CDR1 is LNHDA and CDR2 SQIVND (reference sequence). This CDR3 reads CASSWQGAGGPNTGELFF. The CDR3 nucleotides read TGTGCCAGTAGTTGGCAGGGGGCCGGGGGACCGAACACCGGGGAGCTGTTTTTT.

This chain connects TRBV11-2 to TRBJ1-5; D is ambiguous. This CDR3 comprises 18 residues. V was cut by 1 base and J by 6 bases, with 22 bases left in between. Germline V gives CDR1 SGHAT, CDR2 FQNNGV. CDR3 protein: CASSLVGVFRGGCQPQHF. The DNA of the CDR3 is TGTGCCAGCAGCTTAGTGGGAGTTTTTCGTGGAGGGTGTCAGCCCCAGCATTTT.

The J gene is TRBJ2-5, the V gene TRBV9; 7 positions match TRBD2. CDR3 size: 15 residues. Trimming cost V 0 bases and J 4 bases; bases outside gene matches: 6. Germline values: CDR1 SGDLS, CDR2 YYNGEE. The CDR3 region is CASSVAGGSVETQYF. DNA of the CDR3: TGTGCCAGCAGCGTAGCGGGGGGTAGCGTAGAGACCCAGTACTTC.

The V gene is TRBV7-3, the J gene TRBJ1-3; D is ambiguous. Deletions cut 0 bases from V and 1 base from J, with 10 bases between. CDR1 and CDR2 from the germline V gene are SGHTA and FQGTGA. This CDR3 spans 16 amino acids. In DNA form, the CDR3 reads TGTGCCAGCAGCTTAACGGGGTCAGGATCTGGAAACACCATATATTTT. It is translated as CASSLTGSGSGNTIYF.

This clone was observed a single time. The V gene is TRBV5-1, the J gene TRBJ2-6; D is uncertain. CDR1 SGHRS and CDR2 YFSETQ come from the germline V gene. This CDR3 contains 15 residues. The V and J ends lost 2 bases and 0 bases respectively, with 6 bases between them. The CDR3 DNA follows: TGCGCCAGCAGCTTCGGCGGCTCTGGGGCCAACGTCCTGACTTTC. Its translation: CASSFGGSGANVLTF. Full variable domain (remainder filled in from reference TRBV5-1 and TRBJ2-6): KAGVTQTPRYLIKTRGQQVTLSCSPISGHRSVSWYQQTPGQGLQFLFEYFSETQRNKGNFPGRFSGRQFSNSRSEMNVSTLELGDSALYLCASSFGGSGANVLTFGAGSRLTVL.

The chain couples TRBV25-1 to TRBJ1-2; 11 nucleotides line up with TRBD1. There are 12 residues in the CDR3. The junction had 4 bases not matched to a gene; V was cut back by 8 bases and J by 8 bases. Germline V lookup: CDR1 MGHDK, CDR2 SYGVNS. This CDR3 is CASLGTGGGYTF. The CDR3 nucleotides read TGTGCCAGCCTTGGGACAGGGGGAGGCTACACCTTC.